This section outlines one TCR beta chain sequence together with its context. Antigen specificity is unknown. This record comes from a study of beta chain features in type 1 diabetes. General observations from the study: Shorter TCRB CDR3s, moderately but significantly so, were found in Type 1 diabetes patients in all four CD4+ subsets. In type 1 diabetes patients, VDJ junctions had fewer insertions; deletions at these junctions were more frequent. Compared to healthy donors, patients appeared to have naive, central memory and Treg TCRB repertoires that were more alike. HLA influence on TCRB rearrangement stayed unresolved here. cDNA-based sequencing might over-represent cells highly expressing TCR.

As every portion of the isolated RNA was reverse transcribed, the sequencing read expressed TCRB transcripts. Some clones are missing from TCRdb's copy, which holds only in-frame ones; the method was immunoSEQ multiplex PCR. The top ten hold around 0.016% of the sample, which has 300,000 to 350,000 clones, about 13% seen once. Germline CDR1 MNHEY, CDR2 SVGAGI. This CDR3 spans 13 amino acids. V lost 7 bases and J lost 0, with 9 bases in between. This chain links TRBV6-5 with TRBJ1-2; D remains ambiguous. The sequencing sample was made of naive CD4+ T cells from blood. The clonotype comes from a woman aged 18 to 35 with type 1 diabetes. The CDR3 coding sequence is TGTGCCAGCAAGAAGGGAGCTAACTATGGCTACACCTTC. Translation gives CASKKGANYGYTF.